Only a few counts were recorded for the clone carrying this T cell receptor beta chain. What it recognizes is unknown. This entry is derived from a study of cytomegalovirus exposure and HLA in healthy donors. Whole-study context: Earlier sequencing of about 179 million T cells yielded 120 million or so unique TCR beta sequences.

Findings and limits, study-wide: The authors later linked a missense DCLRE1C variant to TCR beta V- and J-gene trimming.

The PCR made use of 60 Vbeta and 13 Jbeta primers. Clones were sequenced by immunoSEQ multiplex PCR, and TCRdb holds only the in-frame ones, with some missing. The sample contains about 140,000 clones, 80% of which appear only once. V trimming: 1 base; J trimming: 3 bases; junction bases outside the gene matches: 6. Germline V gene lookup returns CDR1 SGHTA and CDR2 FQGNSA. The CDR3 has 16 residues. V is TRBV7-2 and J is TRBJ2-3; 8 bases line up with TRBD2. The sequenced material came from PBMCs. The sequence was collected from a man aged 35-49 years in good health and CMV-seronegative. The CDR3 reads CASSLGWAGGTDTQYF. The DNA of the CDR3 is TGTGCCAGCAGCTTAGGTTGGGCGGGGGGTACAGATACGCAGTATTTT. The entire variable domain, with the rest obtained from reference TRBV7-2 and TRBJ2-3, is as follows: GAGVSQSPSNKVTEKGKDVELRCDPISGHTALYWYRQSLGQGLEFLIYFQGNSAPDKSGLPSDRFSAERTGGSVSTLTIQRTQQEDSAVYLCASSLGWAGGTDTQYFGPGTRLTVL.